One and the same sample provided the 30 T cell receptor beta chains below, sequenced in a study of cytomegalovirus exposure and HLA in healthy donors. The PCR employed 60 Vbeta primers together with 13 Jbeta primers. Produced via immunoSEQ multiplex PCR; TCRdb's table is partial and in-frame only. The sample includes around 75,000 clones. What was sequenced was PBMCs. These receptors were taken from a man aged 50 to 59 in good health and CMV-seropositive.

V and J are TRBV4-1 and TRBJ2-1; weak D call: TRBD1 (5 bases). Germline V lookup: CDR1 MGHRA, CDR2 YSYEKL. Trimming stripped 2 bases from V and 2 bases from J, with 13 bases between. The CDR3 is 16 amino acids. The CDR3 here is CASSQLDIITYNEQFF. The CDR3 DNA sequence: TGCGCCAGCAGCCAATTGGACATCATCACCTACAATGAGCAGTTCTTC.

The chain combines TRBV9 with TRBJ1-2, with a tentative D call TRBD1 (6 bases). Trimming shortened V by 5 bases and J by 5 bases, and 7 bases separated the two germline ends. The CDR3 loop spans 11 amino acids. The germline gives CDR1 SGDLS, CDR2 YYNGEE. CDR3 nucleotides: TGTGCCAGCAGTCAGGGGTATGGCTACACCTTC. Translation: CASSQGYGYTF. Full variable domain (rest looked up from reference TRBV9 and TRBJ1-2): DSGVTQTPKHLITATGQRVTLRCSPRSGDLSVYWYQQSLDQGLQFLIQYYNGEERAKGNILERFSAQQFPDLHSELNLSSLELGDSALYFCASSQGYGYTFGSGTRLTVV.

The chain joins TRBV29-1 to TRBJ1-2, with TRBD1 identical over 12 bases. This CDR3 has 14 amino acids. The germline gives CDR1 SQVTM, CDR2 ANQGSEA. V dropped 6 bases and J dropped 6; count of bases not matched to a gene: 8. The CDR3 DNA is TGCAGCGTGAGGGGACAGGGGGCTGGGAATGGCTACACCTTC. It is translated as CSVRGQGAGNGYTF. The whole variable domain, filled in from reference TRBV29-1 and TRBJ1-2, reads SAVISQKPSRDICQRGTSLTIQCQVDSQVTMMFWYRQQPGQSLTLIATANQGSEATYESGFVIDKFPISRPNLTFSTLTVSNMSPEDSSIYLCSVRGQGAGNGYTFGSGTRLTVV.

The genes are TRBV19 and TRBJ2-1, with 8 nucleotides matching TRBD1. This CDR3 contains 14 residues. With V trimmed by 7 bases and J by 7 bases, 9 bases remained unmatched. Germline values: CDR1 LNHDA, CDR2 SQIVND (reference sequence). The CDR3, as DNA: TGTGCCAGTACCCTGGACAGGGAAAATAATGAGCAGTTCTTC. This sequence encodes CASTLDRENNEQFF. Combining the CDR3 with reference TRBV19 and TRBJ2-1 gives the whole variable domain DGGITQSPKYLFRKEGQNVTLSCEQNLNHDAMYWYRQDPGQGLRLIYYSQIVNDFQKGDIAEGYSVSREKKESFPLTVTSAQKNPTAFYLCASTLDRENNEQFFGPGTRLTVL.

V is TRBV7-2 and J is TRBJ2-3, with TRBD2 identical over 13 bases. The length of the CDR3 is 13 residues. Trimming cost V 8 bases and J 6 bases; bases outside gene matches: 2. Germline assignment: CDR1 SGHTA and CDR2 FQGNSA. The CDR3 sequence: CASGLAGADTQYF. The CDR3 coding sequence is TGTGCCAGCGGACTAGCGGGGGCGGATACGCAGTATTTT. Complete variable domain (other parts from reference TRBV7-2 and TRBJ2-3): GAGVSQSPSNKVTEKGKDVELRCDPISGHTALYWYRQSLGQGLEFLIYFQGNSAPDKSGLPSDRFSAERTGGSVSTLTIQRTQQEDSAVYLCASGLAGADTQYFGPGTRLTVL.

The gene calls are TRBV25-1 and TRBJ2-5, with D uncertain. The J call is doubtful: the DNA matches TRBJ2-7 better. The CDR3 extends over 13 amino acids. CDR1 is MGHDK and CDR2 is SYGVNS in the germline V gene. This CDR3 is CASSESISYEQYF. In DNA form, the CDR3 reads TGTGCCAGCAGTGAATCCATATCCTACGAGCAGTACTTC.

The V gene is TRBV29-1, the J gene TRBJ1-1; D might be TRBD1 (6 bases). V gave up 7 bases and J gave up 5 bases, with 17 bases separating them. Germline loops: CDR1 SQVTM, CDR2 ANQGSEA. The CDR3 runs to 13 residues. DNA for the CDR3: TGCAGCGGGGAGACAGGACGTCGAACTGAAGCTTTCTTT. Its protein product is CSGETGRRTEAFF.

The CDR3 nucleotides read TGTGCCAGCAGCTTAGGACAGGGGGCCGGGGAGCTGTTTTTT. This gives the protein CASSLGQGAGELFF. The chain combines TRBV5-5 with TRBJ2-2, with TRBD1 matching over 10 bases. This CDR3 comprises 14 residues. Germline assignment: CDR1 SGHKS and CDR2 YYEKEE (reference sequence). After removal of 2 bases from V and 6 bases from J, the junction contained 1 base not matched to a gene.

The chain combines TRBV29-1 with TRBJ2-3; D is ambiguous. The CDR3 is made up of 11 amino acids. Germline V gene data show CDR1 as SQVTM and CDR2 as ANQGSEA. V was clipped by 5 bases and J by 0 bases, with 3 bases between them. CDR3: CSVSSTDTQYF. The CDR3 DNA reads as TGCAGCGTTAGCAGCACAGATACGCAGTATTTT.

The CDR3 DNA is TGCGCCAGCAGTTTTCGGGGGAACACTGAAGCTTTCTTT. Its translation is CASSFRGNTEAFF. The gene calls are TRBV5-1 and TRBJ1-1, with unresolved D. The germline V gene encodes CDR1 SGHRS and CDR2 YFSETQ. The CDR3 spans 13 residues. V lost 5 bases to trimming and J lost 1 base, with 9 bases between them. Using reference TRBV5-1 and TRBJ1-1 for the parts outside the CDR3, the full variable domain is KAGVTQTPRYLIKTRGQQVTLSCSPISGHRSVSWYQQTPGQGLQFLFEYFSETQRNKGNFPGRFSGRQFSNSRSEMNVSTLELGDSALYLCASSFRGNTEAFFGQGTRLTVV.

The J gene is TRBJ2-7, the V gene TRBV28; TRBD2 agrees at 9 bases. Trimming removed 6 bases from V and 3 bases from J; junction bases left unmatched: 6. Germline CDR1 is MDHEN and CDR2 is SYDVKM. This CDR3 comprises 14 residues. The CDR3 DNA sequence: TGTGCCAGCAGGACCTCTAGCGGGGTCTACGAGCAGTACTTC. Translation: CASRTSSGVYEQYF.

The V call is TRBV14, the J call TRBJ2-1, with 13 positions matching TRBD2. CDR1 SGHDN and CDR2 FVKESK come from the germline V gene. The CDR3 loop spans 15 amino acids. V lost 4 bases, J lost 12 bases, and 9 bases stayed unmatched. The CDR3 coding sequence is TGTGCCAGCAGCCCGGGACTAGCGGGAAGGTCTTGGCAGTTCTTC. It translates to CASSPGLAGRSWQFF.

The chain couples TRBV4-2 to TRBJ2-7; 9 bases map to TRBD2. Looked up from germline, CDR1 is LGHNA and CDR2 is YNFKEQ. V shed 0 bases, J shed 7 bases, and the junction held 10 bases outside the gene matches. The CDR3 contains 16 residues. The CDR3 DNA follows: TGTGCCAGCAGCCAAGATCTGGCGGGGGGGGCGGGAGAGCAGTACTTC. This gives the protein CASSQDLAGGAGEQYF.

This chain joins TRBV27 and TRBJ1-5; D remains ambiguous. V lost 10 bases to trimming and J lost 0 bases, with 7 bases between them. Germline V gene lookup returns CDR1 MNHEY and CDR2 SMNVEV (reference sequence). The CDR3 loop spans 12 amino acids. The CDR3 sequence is CATGDSNQPQHF. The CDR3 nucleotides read TGTGCCACCGGGGATAGCAATCAGCCCCAGCATTTT.

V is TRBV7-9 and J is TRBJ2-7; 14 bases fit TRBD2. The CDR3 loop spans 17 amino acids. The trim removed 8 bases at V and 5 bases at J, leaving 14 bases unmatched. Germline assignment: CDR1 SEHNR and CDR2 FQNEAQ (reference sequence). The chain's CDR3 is CASGVVGLAGVMNEQYF. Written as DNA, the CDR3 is TGTGCCAGCGGGGTCGTGGGACTAGCGGGAGTGATGAACGAGCAGTACTTC.

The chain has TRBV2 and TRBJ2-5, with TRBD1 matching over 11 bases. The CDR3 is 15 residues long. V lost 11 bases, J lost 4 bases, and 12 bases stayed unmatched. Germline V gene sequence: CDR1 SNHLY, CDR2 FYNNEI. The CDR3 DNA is TGTGCCTTGAAATCCGGGACAGGGGGAACAGAGACCCAGTACTTC. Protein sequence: CALKSGTGGTETQYF.

CDR3 in DNA: TGTGCCAGTACCCGAGGACAGGGTACTTTTAACTATGGCTACACCTTC. This translates into CASTRGQGTFNYGYTF. V usage is TRBV19 and J usage is TRBJ1-2; 8 bases are shared with TRBD1. V lost 7 bases to trimming and J lost 1 base; unmatched junction nucleotides: 11. The CDR3 covers 16 residues. The germline V gene encodes CDR1 LNHDA and CDR2 SQIVND (reference sequence).

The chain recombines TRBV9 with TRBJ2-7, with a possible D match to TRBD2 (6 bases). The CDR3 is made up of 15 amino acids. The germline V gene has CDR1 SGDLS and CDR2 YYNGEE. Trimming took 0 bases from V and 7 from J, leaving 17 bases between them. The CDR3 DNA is TGTGCCAGCAGCGTAGACAGGTACCTAGGAGGGGAGCAGTACTTC. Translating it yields CASSVDRYLGGEQYF.

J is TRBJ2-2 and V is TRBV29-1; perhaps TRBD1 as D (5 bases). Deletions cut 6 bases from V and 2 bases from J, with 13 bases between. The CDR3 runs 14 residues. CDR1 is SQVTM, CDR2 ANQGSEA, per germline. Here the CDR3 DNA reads TGCAGCGTCGAACTGCAGGGAAACACCGGGGAGCTGTTTTTT. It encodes CSVELQGNTGELFF.

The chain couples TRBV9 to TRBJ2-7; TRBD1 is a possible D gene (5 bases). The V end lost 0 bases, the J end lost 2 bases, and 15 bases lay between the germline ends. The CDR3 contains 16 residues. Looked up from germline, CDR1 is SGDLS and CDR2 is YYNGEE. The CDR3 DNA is TGTGCCAGCAGCGTAGCAGATACAGGTGGGGCCTACGAGCAGTACTTC. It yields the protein CASSVADTGGAYEQYF.

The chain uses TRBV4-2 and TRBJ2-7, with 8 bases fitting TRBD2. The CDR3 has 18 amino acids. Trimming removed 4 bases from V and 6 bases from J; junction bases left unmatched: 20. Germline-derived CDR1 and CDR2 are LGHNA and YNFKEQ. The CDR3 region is CASSPKPLPGLGKGEQYF. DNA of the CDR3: TGTGCCAGCAGCCCGAAACCTCTCCCGGGACTAGGGAAGGGCGAGCAGTACTTC.

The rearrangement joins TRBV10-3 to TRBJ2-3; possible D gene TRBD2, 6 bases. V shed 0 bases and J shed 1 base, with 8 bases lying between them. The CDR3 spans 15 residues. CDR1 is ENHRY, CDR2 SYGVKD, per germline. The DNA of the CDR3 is TGTGCCATCAGTGAGTCGGGCGGGGGCACAGATACGCAGTATTTT. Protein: CAISESGGGTDTQYF.

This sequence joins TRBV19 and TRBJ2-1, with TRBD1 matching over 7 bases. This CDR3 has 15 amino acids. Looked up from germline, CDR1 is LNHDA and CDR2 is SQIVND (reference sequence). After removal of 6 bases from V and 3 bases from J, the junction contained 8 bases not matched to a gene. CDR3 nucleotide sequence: TGTGCCAGTAGAAAGGGACAGTCCTACTACAATGAGCAGTTCTTC. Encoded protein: CASRKGQSYYNEQFF.

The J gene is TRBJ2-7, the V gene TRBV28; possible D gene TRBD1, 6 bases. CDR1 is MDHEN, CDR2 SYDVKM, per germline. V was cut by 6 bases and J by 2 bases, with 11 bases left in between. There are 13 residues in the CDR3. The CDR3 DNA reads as TGTGCCAGCAGCCAGGGGATAGCCTACGAGCAGTACTTC. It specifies CASSQGIAYEQYF.

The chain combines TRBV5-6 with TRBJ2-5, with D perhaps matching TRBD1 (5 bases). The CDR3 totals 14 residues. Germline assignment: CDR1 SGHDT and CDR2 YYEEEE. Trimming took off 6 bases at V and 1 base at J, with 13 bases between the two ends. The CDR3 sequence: CASTSRGPQETQYF. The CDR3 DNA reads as TGTGCCAGCACCTCTAGGGGCCCCCAAGAGACCCAGTACTTC.

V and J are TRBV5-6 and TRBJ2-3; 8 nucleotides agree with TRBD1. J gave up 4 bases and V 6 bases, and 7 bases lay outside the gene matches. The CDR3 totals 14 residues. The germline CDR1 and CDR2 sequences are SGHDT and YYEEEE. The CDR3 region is CASTLTGEADTQYF. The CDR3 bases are TGTGCCAGCACCCTGACAGGGGAGGCAGATACGCAGTATTTT.

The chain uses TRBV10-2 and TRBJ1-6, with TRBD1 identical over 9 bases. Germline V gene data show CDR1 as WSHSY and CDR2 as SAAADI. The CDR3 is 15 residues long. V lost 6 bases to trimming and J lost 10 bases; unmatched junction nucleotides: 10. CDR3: CASRRQDRGRSPLHF. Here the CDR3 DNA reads TGCGCCAGCAGAAGACAGGACAGGGGAAGATCACCCCTCCACTTT.

The CDR3 region is CAWRGTLYNTEAFF. In nucleotides, the CDR3 is TGTGCCTGGAGGGGGACACTTTATAACACTGAAGCTTTCTTT. The J gene is TRBJ1-1, the V gene TRBV30; TRBD1 might be the D (6 bases). This CDR3 comprises 14 residues. The ends were cut back, 3 bases at V and 2 bases at J, with 13 bases in the middle. The germline gives CDR1 GTSNPN, CDR2 SVGIG (reference sequence).

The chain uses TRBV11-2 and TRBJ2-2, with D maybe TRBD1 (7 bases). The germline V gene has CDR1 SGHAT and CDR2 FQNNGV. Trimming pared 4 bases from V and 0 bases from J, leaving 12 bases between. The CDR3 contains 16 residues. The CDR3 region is CASSSGGQPNTGELFF. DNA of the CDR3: TGTGCCAGCAGCTCCGGGGGACAGCCGAACACCGGGGAGCTGTTTTTT.

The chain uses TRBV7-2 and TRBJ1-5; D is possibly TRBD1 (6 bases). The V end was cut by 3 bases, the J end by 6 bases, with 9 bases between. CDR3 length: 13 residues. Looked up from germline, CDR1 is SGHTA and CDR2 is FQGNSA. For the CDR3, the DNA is TGTGCCAGCAGCTTCTCAGGGGCTCAGCCCCAGCATTTT. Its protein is CASSFSGAQPQHF.